A selection of T cell receptor beta chains follows, all from one sample in a study of T cell responses to AZD1222 COVID-19 vaccine. The table came from immunoSEQ multiplex PCR; TCRdb's copy has only in-frame clones and leaves some out. The sample lists approximately 180,000 clones, about 89% occurring once. The specimen comprised peripheral blood, sampled on day 0 of AZD1222 vaccination. The receptors shown here come from an adult in good health. The CDR3 runs from the conserved cysteine through the conserved F or W. Only part of the rows carry a size: once, few, many, or a class if the clone is expanded.

J: TRBJ2-7; V: TRBV29-1; length: 13; size: .; CDR3: CSARGRSSYEQYF
J: TRBJ2-3; V: TRBV2; length: 18; size: .; CDR3: CASSIHRDRRPSTDTQYF
J: TRBJ1-2; V: TRBV5-1; length: 15; size: .; CDR3: CASRVVEGANYGYTF
J: TRBJ1-3; V: TRBV9; length: 18; size: .; CDR3: CASSTEDRPGFSGNTIYF
J: TRBJ2-3; V: TRBV5-1; length: 15; size: once; CDR3: CASSSTSSGTDTQYF
J: TRBJ2-2; V: TRBV5-1; length: 14; size: .; CDR3: CASSSERGTGELFF
J: TRBJ2-3; V: TRBV29-1; length: 15; size: .; CDR3: CSVDFLAEFTDTQYF
J: TRBJ1-5; V: TRBV5-1; length: 16; size: once; CDR3: CASDPRGGRGNQPQHF
J: TRBJ1-2; V: TRBV24-1; length: 14; size: .; CDR3: CATSFGPKTYGYTF
J: TRBJ1-3; V: TRBV29-1; length: 13; size: once; CDR3: CSIMTSSGNTIYF
J: TRBJ2-3; V: TRBV2; length: 15; size: .; CDR3: CASSEAPLAADTQYF
J: TRBJ2-1; V: TRBV3-1/TRBV3-2; length: 13; size: .; CDR3: CASSQDLLGEQFF
J: TRBJ2-2; V: TRBV18; length: 16; size: .; CDR3: CASSPGLAENTGELFF
J: TRBJ2-7; V: TRBV2; length: 15; size: .; CDR3: CASSDQGQRNYEQYF
J: TRBJ2-1; V: TRBV2; length: 14; size: .; CDR3: CASKSGQGMDEQFF
J: TRBJ1-1; V: TRBV7-2; length: 15; size: .; CDR3: CASRPGTGPLTEAFF
J: TRBJ1-6; V: TRBV30; length: 14; size: .; CDR3: CACGDSNYNSPLHF
J: TRBJ1-1; V: TRBV10-1; length: 13; size: .; CDR3: CASSDRPNTEAFF
J: TRBJ1-2; V: TRBV2; length: 14; size: .; CDR3: CASREGRALYGYTF
J: TRBJ2-2; V: TRBV19; length: 15; size: few; CDR3: CASSIGDRATGELFF
J: TRBJ1-2; V: TRBV6-5; length: 12; size: .; CDR3: CASSQSNYGYTF
J: TRBJ1-5; V: TRBV6-1; length: 15; size: .; CDR3: CASSEAGHSNQPQHF
J: TRBJ1-1; V: TRBV6-5; length: 15; size: .; CDR3: CASSYAREGLTEAFF
J: TRBJ2-1; V: TRBV10-1; length: 15; size: .; CDR3: CASSEGTSGRDEQFF
J: TRBJ2-1; V: TRBV7-2; length: 14; size: .; CDR3: CASSLTGGRNEQFF
J: TRBJ2-7; V: TRBV6-2/TRBV6-3; length: 15; size: .; CDR3: CASSPVGVVSYEQYF
J: TRBJ1-3; V: TRBV27; length: 17; size: .; CDR3: CASSPLSGTVSGNTIYF
J: TRBJ1-5; V: TRBV3-1/TRBV3-2; length: 14; size: few; CDR3: CASSQSGDRQPQHF
J: TRBJ1-6; V: TRBV19; length: 16; size: .; CDR3: CASSTTRRGTAVPLHF
J: TRBJ1-5; V: TRBV10-3; length: 12; size: .; CDR3: CAIGQGGQPQHF
J: TRBJ2-1; V: TRBV7-2; length: 14; size: .; CDR3: CAIPTSGGYNEQFF
J: TRBJ1-5; V: TRBV10-3; length: 16; size: once; CDR3: CAISAGFRGGDQPQHF
J: TRBJ1-6; V: TRBV5-1; length: 12; size: .; CDR3: CASSLTGFPFHF
J: TRBJ2-7; V: TRBV7-2; length: 15; size: .; CDR3: CASSWVPGGAYEQYF
J: TRBJ2-5; V: TRBV27; length: 17; size: .; CDR3: CASSLYRRGANQETQYF
J: TRBJ1-1; V: TRBV6-5; length: 15; size: .; CDR3: CASIDWAGGNTEAFF
J: TRBJ2-7; V: TRBV19; length: 13; size: .; CDR3: CASSIQGAYEQYF
J: TRBJ1-5; V: TRBV13; length: 16; size: .; CDR3: CASSLGGRFPDQPQHF
J: TRBJ2-1; V: TRBV10-1; length: 15; size: .; CDR3: CASSEGVSGKISQFF
J: TRBJ2-7; V: TRBV5-1; length: 13; size: .; CDR3: CASSFVAGYEQYF
J: TRBJ1-1; V: TRBV28; length: 14; size: .; CDR3: CASSLSGGDTEAFF
J: TRBJ2-3; V: TRBV19; length: 16; size: .; CDR3: CASSPGLAGEGDTQYF
J: TRBJ1-3; V: TRBV28; length: 14; size: .; CDR3: CASSNQGSGNTIYF
J: TRBJ1-2; V: TRBV30; length: 16; size: .; CDR3: CAWNGGSRASNYGYTF
J: TRBJ2-5; V: TRBV3-1/TRBV3-2; length: 19; size: once; CDR3: CASSRPLGTSGGREETQYF
J: TRBJ1-2; V: TRBV7-3; length: 13; size: .; CDR3: CASSLGGNYGYTF